The clone carrying this TCR beta chain was seen just once. Germline CDR1 SGHAT, CDR2 FQNNGV. CDR3 length: 14 residues. Trimming removed 5 bases at V and 8 bases at J, with 18 bases between. The data are from a study of T cell clones after liver transplantation. For the study at large: TCRbeta sequencing after a pre-transplant mixed lymphocyte reaction identified graft-donor-reactive clones, later tracked in post-transplant blood.

Sequenced by immunoSEQ multiplex PCR; TCRdb stores in-frame clones only, minus some. This sample has approximately 51,000 clones; over 55% occur once, and the top ten carry 9.5% to 10%. The source was CD4+ T cells from blood, collected 52 to 60 months after liver transplant. The J gene is TRBJ1-2, the V gene TRBV11-2; maybe TRBD1 (5 bases). The TCR sequence derives from a human patient who received a liver transplant. A share of the T cells may be of graft donor origin. The chain's CDR3 is CASSTPGRGVGYTF. The CDR3 nucleotides are TGTGCCAGCAGCACCCCTGGGCGGGGGGTCGGCTACACCTTC.